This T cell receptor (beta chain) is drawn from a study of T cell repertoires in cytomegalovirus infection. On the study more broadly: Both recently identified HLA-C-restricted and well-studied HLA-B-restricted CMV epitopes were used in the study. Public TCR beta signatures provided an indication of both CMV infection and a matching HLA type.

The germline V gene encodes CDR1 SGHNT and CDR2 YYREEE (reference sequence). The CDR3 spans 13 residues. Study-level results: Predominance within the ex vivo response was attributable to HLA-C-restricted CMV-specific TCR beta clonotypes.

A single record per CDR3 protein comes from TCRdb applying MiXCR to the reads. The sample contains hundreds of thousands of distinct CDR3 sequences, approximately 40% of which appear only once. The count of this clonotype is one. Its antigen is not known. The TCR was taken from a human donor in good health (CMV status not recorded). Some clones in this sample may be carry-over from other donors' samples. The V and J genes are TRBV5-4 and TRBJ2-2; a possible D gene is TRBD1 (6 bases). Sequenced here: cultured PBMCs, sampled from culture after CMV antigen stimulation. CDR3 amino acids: CAMHRVDTGELFF. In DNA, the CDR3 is TGTGCGATGCACAGGGTCGACACCGGGGAGCTGTTTTTT. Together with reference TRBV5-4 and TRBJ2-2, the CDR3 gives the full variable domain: ETGVTQSPTHLIKTRGQQVTLRCSSQSGHNTVSWYQQALGQGPQFIFQYYREEENGRGNFPPRFSGLQFPNYSSELNVNALELDDSALYLCAMHRVDTGELFFGEGSRLTVL.